This TCR beta chain comes out of a study of CD8 T cells in ankylosing spondylitis. General study findings and limits: Matched ankylosing spondylitis synovial fluid reportedly showed significant enrichment of disease-linked clones. Blood of patients with ankylosing spondylitis appeared to be characterized by a TCR beta motif of several highly homologous variants. Prior literature has documented some motif variants in synovial fluid and blood from reactive arthritis.

Trimming left V 5 bases short and J 5 bases short, with 15 bases between. The CDR3 runs to 14 residues. By quantitative 5'-RACE with molecular barcodes, the TCR beta libraries were made. Each CDR3 protein is one row after TCRdb ran MiXCR on the 5' RACE reads. The top ten hold about 19% of the sample, which has a few hundred thousand distinct CDR3 sequences, about 10% seen once. Note on this clonotype: As yet, its antigen is unknown.

Sequencing used blood, either unsorted or a sorted T cell fraction (not recorded which). The receptor was isolated from a male donor with ankylosing spondylitis or in good health (not recorded which). The rearrangement links TRBV12-3 or TRBV12-4 to TRBJ1-1, with a weak D call TRBD1 (6 bases). CDR3 protein: CASSKQQGGTEAFF. In nucleotides, the CDR3 is TGTGCCAGCAGTAAACAACAGGGCGGGACTGAAGCTTTCTTT.